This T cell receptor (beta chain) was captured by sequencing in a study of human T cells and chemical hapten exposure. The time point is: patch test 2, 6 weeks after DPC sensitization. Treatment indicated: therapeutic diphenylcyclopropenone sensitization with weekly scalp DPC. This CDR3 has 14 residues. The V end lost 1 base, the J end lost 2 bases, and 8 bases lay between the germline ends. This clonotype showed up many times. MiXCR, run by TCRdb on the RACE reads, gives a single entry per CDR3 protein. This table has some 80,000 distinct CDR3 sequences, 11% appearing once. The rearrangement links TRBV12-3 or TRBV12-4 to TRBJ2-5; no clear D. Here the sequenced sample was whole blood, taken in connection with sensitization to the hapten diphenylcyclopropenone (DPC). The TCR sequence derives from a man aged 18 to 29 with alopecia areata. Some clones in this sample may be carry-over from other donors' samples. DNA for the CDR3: TGTGCCAGCAGTTTAGGACACCAGCAAGAGACCCAGTACTTC. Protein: CASSLGHQQETQYF.